This entry is about one TCR beta chain. Its antigen is still unknown. Only in-frame clones appear in the TCRdb table, and some are missing; sequencing was by immunoSEQ multiplex PCR. The sample holds around 180,000 clones, around 94% seen once. The CDR3 has 15 residues. Germline CDR1 and CDR2: SGHKS and YYEKEE (reference sequence). The V end was cut by 3 bases, the J end by 3 bases, with 16 bases between. The data were taken from a study of T cell responses to AZD1222 COVID-19 vaccine. Study-wide findings and caveats: Researchers report vaccine-associated CD4 TCRs spanning spike, with dominance at 160-218 and 743-854. Nearly half of unique spike-specific TCRs reportedly avoided B.1.351 and B.1.1.7 mutated regions. Clonal diversity may have been underestimated in mostly white British donors.

This receptor was taken from an adult who received the AZD1222 COVID-19 vaccine. Source: peripheral blood, taken 28 days after the second AZD1222 dose. This chain links TRBV5-5 with TRBJ2-7; D may correspond to TRBD1 or TRBD2 (6 bases each). The CDR3 region is CASSSRWGAGYEQYF. The CDR3 nucleotides are TGTGCCAGCAGCTCCCGGTGGGGGGCAGGCTACGAGCAGTACTTC.